The clone carrying this T cell receptor beta chain was seen ten or more times. It was by 5'RACE with 10-nucleotide random UMIs that the cDNA was made. A single run covered 15-18 subjects with over 180 million TCR-beta sequences. MiXCR, run by TCRdb on the 5' RACE reads, gives a single entry per CDR3 protein. The sample lists fewer than 90,000 distinct CDR3 sequences, over 9% seen once, with about 1.8% in the top ten. The sample is drawn from a study of neurological immune-mediated disorders. 2 million PBMCs stored at -80 C were the source of the unsorted libraries. The germline gives CDR1 SQVTM, CDR2 ANQGSEA. The CDR3 covers 15 residues. Trimming left V 1 base short and J 6 bases short, with 16 bases between.

V is TRBV29-1 and J is TRBJ1-5; D perhaps matches TRBD1 (6 bases). The sequence was collected from a man aged 40-50 years in good health. The sequencing input was PBMCs. The CDR3 region is CSVEGSGGRSQPQHF. The DNA for the CDR3 is TGCAGCGTTGAAGGGTCTGGGGGGCGAAGTCAGCCCCAGCATTTT.